The 6 T cell receptor beta chains below were found in one sample sequenced in a study of T cells in tuberculosis. Assay used: immunoSEQ multiplex PCR; TCRdb lists only in-frame clones, some missing. The sample has about 25,000 clones, around 95% seen once; the top ten hold approximately 8.8%. Input material: PBMCs. These receptors all come from a donor aged 10-29 years with latent tuberculosis or without tuberculosis infection.

As DNA, the CDR3 is TGTGCCAGCAGTGAATCCTCGCTAGCGGGGGGGCGAGAGACCCAGTACTTC. This translates into CASSESSLAGGRETQYF. The chain couples TRBV25-1 to TRBJ2-5; the match to TRBD2 covers 12 bases. The CDR3 covers 17 residues. CDR1 and CDR2 from the germline V gene are MGHDK and SYGVNS. Germline trimming cut 1 base from V and 4 bases from J; bases unmatched to any gene: 7.

CDR3 in DNA: TGCGCCAGCAGCCTGGATGTCAGGGGACCCAGGGTGAACACTGAAGCTTTCTTT. This gives the protein CASSLDVRGPRVNTEAFF. The rearrangement links TRBV4-1 to TRBJ1-1, with a weak D call TRBD1 (6 bases). This CDR3 is 18 amino acids long. V lost 4 bases to trimming and J lost 0 bases, with 21 bases between them. The germline V gene has CDR1 MGHRA and CDR2 YSYEKL.

J is TRBJ1-3 and V is TRBV2, with 7 bases lining up with TRBD1. J was trimmed by 4 bases and V by 1 base; bases with no gene match: 7. This CDR3 is 16 amino acids long. The germline gives CDR1 SNHLY, CDR2 FYNNEI. The CDR3 nucleotides read TGTGCCAGCAGTGAAGGGTTTACAGGGGACGGAAACACCATATATTTT. Translated, it gives CASSEGFTGDGNTIYF.

This chain uses TRBV2 with TRBJ2-2; no definite D call. V lost 5 bases and J lost 6, with 7 bases in between. CDR1 SNHLY and CDR2 FYNNEI come from the germline V gene. The CDR3 runs 12 residues. CDR3 coding DNA: TGTGCCAGCAGTTTTGAGGCCGGGGAGCTGTTTTTT. Translated: CASSFEAGELFF.

V gene TRBV19 combines with J gene TRBJ2-7; D perhaps matches TRBD1 (6 bases). The germline V and J ends were trimmed by 5 bases and 0 bases, with 14 bases remaining between them. Germline loops: CDR1 LNHDA, CDR2 SQIVND (reference sequence). There are 15 residues in the CDR3. The CDR3: CASSPREGGSYEQYF. The CDR3 DNA follows: TGTGCCAGTAGTCCTCGGGAAGGGGGCTCCTACGAGCAGTACTTC.

J is TRBJ2-3 and V is TRBV2, with TRBD2 matching over 7 bases. V was pared by 7 bases and J by 1 base, with 8 bases of the junction left unmatched. Germline V gene lookup returns CDR1 SNHLY and CDR2 FYNNEI. The CDR3 spans 15 residues. Here the CDR3 DNA reads TGTGCCAGCATCTGGCGGGGGTGGGGCACAGATACGCAGTATTTT. This translates into CASIWRGWGTDTQYF.